This T cell receptor (beta chain) emerged from a study of blood T cell repertoires in COVID-19. Background on the study: The study drew acute and convalescent COVID-19 samples from the United States, Italy and Spain. Sample material is recorded as cDNA or gDNA derived from T cells, B-cell-depleted T cells, or PBMCs.

Sequencing used immunoSEQ multiplex PCR; TCRdb keeps in-frame clones, though not all of them. The table has roughly 230,000 clones, approximately 83% seen once; the top ten hold 4% to 5.5%. Germline V gene sequence: CDR1 KGHSY, CDR2 FQNENV. J lost 5 bases, V lost 2 bases, and 3 bases had no gene match. CDR3 length equals 14 residues. Sequenced: peripheral blood. This receptor was obtained from a man between 45 and 60 years old with active or convalescent COVID-19. This chain uses TRBV16 with TRBJ2-3, with 8 bases identical to TRBD1. The CDR3 DNA sequence: TGTGCCAGCAGCCAAGGCAGGGGGCAAGATACGCAGTATTTT. Its translation is CASSQGRGQDTQYF.